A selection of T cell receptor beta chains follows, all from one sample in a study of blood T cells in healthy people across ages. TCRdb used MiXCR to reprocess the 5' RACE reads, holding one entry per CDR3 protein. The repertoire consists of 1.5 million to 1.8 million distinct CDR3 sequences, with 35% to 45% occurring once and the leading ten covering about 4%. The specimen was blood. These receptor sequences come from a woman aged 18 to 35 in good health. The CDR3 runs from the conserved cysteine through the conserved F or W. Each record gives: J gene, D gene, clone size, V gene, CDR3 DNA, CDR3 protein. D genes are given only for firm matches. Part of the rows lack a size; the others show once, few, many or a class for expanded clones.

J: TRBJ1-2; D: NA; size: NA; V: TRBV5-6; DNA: TGTGCCAGCAGCCGTGACAGATATGGCTACACCTTC; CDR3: CASSRDRYGYTF
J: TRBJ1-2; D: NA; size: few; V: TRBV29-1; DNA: TGCAGCGTCCCCCCCCGGGGAGAGGACTATGGCTACACCTTC; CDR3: CSVPPRGEDYGYTF
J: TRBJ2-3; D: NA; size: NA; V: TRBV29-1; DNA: TGCAGCGTTGGATCTGGACAGCGCACAGATACGCAGTATTTT; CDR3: CSVGSGQRTDTQYF
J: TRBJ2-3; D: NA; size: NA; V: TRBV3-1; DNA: TGTGCCAGCAGCCAAAGGTCCGGCGGCAGTACGCAGTATTTT; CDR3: CASSQRSGGSTQYF
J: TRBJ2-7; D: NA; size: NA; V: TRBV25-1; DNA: TGTGCCAGCAGTGCCCCGGGCACAGCGATCTACGAGCAGTACTTC; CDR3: CASSAPGTAIYEQYF
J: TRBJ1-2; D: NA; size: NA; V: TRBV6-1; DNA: TGTGCCAGCAAGGCGTTCTACTATGGCTACACCTTC; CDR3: CASKAFYYGYTF
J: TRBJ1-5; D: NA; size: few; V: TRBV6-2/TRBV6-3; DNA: TGTGCCAGCAGGGGAGAGGGAAGAGGGCATGGCAATCAGCCCCAGCATTTT; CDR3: CASRGEGRGHGNQPQHF
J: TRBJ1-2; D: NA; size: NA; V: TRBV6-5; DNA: TGTGCCAGCAGCCCCAGAGGGTTAGACTATGACTACACCTTC; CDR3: CASSPRGLDYDYTF
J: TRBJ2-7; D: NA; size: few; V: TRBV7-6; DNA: TGTGCCAGCAGCTTTGGCGATGGGCCCTACGAGCAGTACTTC; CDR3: CASSFGDGPYEQYF
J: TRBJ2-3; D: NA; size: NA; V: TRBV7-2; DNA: TGTGCCAGCAGCTGTGAGCCAGCATTCACAGATACGCAGTATTTT; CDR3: CASSCEPAFTDTQYF
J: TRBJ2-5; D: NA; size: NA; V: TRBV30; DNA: TGTGCCTGGAGTGGGGGCGGTTCCTCCCAAGAGACCCAGTACTTC; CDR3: CAWSGGGSSQETQYF
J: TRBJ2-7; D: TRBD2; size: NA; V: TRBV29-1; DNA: TGCAGCGTTAGTACTGGGGAGGGCTACGAGCAGTACTTC; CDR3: CSVSTGEGYEQYF
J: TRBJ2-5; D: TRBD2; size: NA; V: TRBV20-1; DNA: TGCAGTGCTGAGCGGGGGGTCCAAGAGACCCAGTACTTC; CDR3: CSAERGVQETQYF
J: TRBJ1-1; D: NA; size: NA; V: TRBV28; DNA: TGTGCCAGCAGCCGGGGGTCATGGGGGACTGAGAACACTGAAGCTTTCTTT; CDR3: CASSRGSWGTENTEAFF
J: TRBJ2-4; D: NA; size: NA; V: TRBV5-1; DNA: TGCGCCAGCAGCTTGGTCCCAGCCAAAAACATTCAGTACTTC; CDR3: CASSLVPAKNIQYF